This TCR beta chain was recorded in a study of cytomegalovirus exposure and HLA in healthy donors. Whole-study context: From HLA-typed donors, an early data release held about 85 million unique TCRs. Regarding the study as a whole: Later analysis identified some 16,000 TCR beta sequences associated with HLA alleles, using a false discovery rate threshold of 0.05. An apparent linkage of common viral pathogens to several of the most significant clusters emerged in a later analysis. Across HLA loci, a later analysis found differing TCR association rates, with DRB1 most and HLA-C fewest.

The primer mix had 60 Vbeta and 13 Jbeta primers. This table comes from immunoSEQ multiplex PCR, and its TCRdb copy is limited to in-frame clones, with some not included. Found here are 150,000 to 200,000 clones, around 82% of them singletons; the top ten hold about 2.5%. As regards this clone: Antigen unknown.

The CDR3 sequence is 13 residues long. The V gene lost 0 bases and the J gene lost 9 bases, with 11 bases spanning the gap. The germline V gene has CDR1 SEHNR and CDR2 FQNEAQ (reference sequence). The specimen was PBMCs. The sequence came from a woman in her 30s in good health and CMV-seropositive. The V call is TRBV7-9, the J call TRBJ2-5; D is perhaps TRBD2 (5 bases). This CDR3 is CASSLANDGAQYF. The CDR3 coding sequence is TGTGCCAGCAGCTTAGCCAACGACGGGGCCCAGTACTTC.